This TCR beta chain was identified during a study of molecular identifiers for immune sequencing clone quantification (dated by TCRdb to the late 2010s). About the full investigation: For a replicate experiment, RNA from approximately 20,000 or 100,000 naive CD8 T cells was divided into five aliquots, of which four were sequenced. CD8 T cells were used in a methods study to benchmark molecular-identifier clustering-based TCR repertoire sequencing (MIDCIRS) and TCR RNA copy counting. The study at large found these results: Spiked-in Jurkat TCR RNA (approximately 9 copies' worth), which is not part of the donor repertoire, was contained in the naive libraries. Identical TCR molecules sharing a barcode could cause highly expanded clone sizes to be underestimated. Without barcode sub-clustering, chimeric consensus sequences inflated TCR diversity; chimeras reached as high as 47%. Clones above 20 RNA copies held over 99% of molecules in CMV-specific effector cells but under 1% in naive cells. Modeling gave around 2.7 recovered TCR RNA copies per cell versus approximately 11 by digital PCR, implying about 30% capture efficiency. Spiked-in Jurkat TCR RNA equal to a single cell's worth was reported to be detectable even within one million naive CD8 T cells.

In this sample, this clonotype turned up many times. Its antigen is currently not known. No quality values exist for individual bases; no much larger clone is one base distant. Library construction relied on PCR. Sequencer: Illumina HiSeq 4000. Bulk TCR libraries were generated as previously described, with the TCR primers listed in Table S5 used. Purification of total RNA was performed with the Qiagen AllPrep DNA/RNA kit. Reads from multiple sequencing runs of the same library were pooled before analysis. The original pipeline was this. Only reads with exact TCR constant sequence were kept, trimmed to 150 nt, and grouped by their 12-nt molecular barcodes. Reads inside each barcode group were sub-clustered using a 15% Levenshtein threshold, and a quality-weighted consensus sequence was constructed for each RNA molecule. Non-functional sequences were discarded, and so were lower-count sequences lying one edit away from another sequence. Based on fitting two negative binomial distributions, any barcode sub-cluster with under 20% of the maximum read count was discarded. TCRdb ran its own pipeline on the public reads, namely fastp trimming at Q25 and MiXCR clone calling, and kept in-frame beta chains. Each entry is one CDR3 protein sequence, shown with its most common DNA and genes. It is TCRdb's table, rather than the study itself, that gives the V and J calls and clone size. The sample includes more than 450,000 distinct CDR3 sequences, with around 21% observed a single time. Around 0.84% of the sample belongs to the ten largest clones.

At the junction V is shortened by 2 bases and J by 3 bases; bases outside the gene matches: 6. Taken from cysteine to phenylalanine, the CDR3 has 16 residues. The DNA shown is the 48-base CDR3, in frame from base 1. CDR1 and CDR2 are drawn from the germline V gene (reference sequence): LNHDA, SQIVND. Libraries of naive CD8 T cells were built from around 20,000 to 990,000 sorted cells, with 10%, 30% or 50% of the purified RNA used. On a BD FACSAria II, naive CD8 T cells were FACS-sorted as CD8+CD4-CCR7+CD45RA+ and collected into RLT Plus buffer. To test detection sensitivity, Jurkat RNA equal to some 11 TCR copies was added to samples of roughly 19,000-1,100,000 naive CD8 T cells. CD8 T cells were enriched with RosetteSep CD8+ T Cell Enrichment Cocktail and Ficoll-Paque, followed by ACK red cell lysis.

The receptor comes from a human donor in good health. Some libraries in this study had Jurkat cell RNA spiked in. Recombination connected TRBV19 to TRBJ2-3, and 9 junction bases match TRBD2. Sequencing was carried out using naive CD8+ T cells from blood, with Jurkat cell RNA spiked in. What the cell subset or site label conveys for this sample: FACS-sorted CD8+CD4-CCR7+CD45RA+ naive T cells. DNA sequence: TGTGCCAGTAGTATATCCGCGGGGGGGCAGACAGATACGCAGTATTTT. Protein translation: CASSISAGGQTDTQYF.